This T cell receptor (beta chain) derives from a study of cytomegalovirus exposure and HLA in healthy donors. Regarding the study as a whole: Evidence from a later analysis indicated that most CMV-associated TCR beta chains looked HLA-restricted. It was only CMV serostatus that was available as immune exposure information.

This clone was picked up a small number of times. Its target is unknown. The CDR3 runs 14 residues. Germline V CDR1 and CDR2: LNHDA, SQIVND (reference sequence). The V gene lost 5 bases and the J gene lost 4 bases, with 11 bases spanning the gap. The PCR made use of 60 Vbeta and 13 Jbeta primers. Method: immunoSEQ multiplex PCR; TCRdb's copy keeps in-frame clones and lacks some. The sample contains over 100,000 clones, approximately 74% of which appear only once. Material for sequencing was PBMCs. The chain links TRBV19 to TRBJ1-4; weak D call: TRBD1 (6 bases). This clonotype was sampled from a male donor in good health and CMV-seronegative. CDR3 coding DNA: TGTGCCAGTAGTGTCCGGACAGTTAATGAAAAACTGTTTTTT. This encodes CASSVRTVNEKLFF. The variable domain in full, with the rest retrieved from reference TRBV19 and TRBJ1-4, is DGGITQSPKYLFRKEGQNVTLSCEQNLNHDAMYWYRQDPGQGLRLIYYSQIVNDFQKGDIAEGYSVSREKKESFPLTVTSAQKNPTAFYLCASSVRTVNEKLFFGSGTQLSVL.